Presented here are 6 T cell receptor beta chains from one specimen sequenced in a study of T cell changes during pregnancy in multiple sclerosis. Repertoires were generated with immunoSEQ multiplex PCR, while TCRdb's copy carries only in-frame clones and drops some. The sample holds roughly 50,000 clones, roughly 94% seen once. Sequences were derived from CD8+ T cells from peripheral blood mononuclear cells, sampled in the third trimester of pregnancy. These receptors all come from a female donor with multiple sclerosis, enrolled in a pregnancy study.

V is TRBV28 and J is TRBJ2-1; TRBD2 matches at 12 bases. V lost 8 bases, J lost 8 bases, and 10 bases stayed unmatched. Germline CDR1 reads MDHEN; CDR2 reads SYDVKM. The CDR3 is 15 residues long. CDR3 nucleotide sequence: TGTGCCAGCGGTACCGGGACTAGCGGGTCAGATGAGCAGTTCTTC. It codes for CASGTGTSGSDEQFF. The full variable domain, its missing parts supplied by reference TRBV28 and TRBJ2-1, is DVKVTQSSRYLVKRTGEKVFLECVQDMDHENMFWYRQDPGLGLRLIYFSYDVKMKEKGDIPEGYSVSREKKERFSLILESASTNQTSMYLCASGTGTSGSDEQFFGPGTRLTVL.

J is TRBJ1-2 and V is TRBV13; D gene ambiguous. This CDR3 has 14 residues. Germline V gene data show CDR1 as PRHDT and CDR2 as FYEKMQ (reference sequence). The V gene lost 1 base and the J gene lost 4 bases, with 10 bases spanning the gap. As DNA, the CDR3 is TGTGCCAGCAGCTTAGTAGGAGAAGTCTATGGCTACACCTTC. This codes for CASSLVGEVYGYTF. The whole variable domain, remainder taken from reference TRBV13 and TRBJ1-2, is AAGVIQSPRHLIKEKRETATLKCYPIPRHDTVYWYQQGPGQDPQFLISFYEKMQSDKGSIPDRFSAQQFSDYHSELNMSSLELGDSALYFCASSLVGEVYGYTFGSGTRLTVV.

The V call is TRBV7-5, the J call TRBJ1-4; the table's D call TRBD1 went unverified against the DNA. TRBV7-5 is tagged as a pseudogene. The CDR3 runs 16 residues. CDR3 DNA: TGTGTCAGAAGCTTAGAAGGTGGGGCCGAGGATGAAAAACTGTTTTTT. Protein: CVRSLEGGAEDEKLFF.

This clone was found once. This rearrangement joins TRBV14 to TRBJ1-5; TRBD1 might be the D (5 bases). Germline CDR1 is SGHDN and CDR2 is FVKESK. The germline V and J ends were trimmed by 2 bases and 3 bases, with 14 bases remaining between them. The CDR3 consists of 16 residues. CDR3 nucleotides: TGTGCCAGCAGCCAAACTCTGGGACTGGTCAATCAGCCCCAGCATTTT. Its translation is CASSQTLGLVNQPQHF.

The chain links TRBV4-1 to TRBJ1-1, with 7 bases matching TRBD1. The CDR3 contains 14 residues. Looked up from germline, CDR1 is MGHRA and CDR2 is YSYEKL. The trim removed 4 bases at V and 1 base at J, leaving 3 bases unmatched. The chain's CDR3 is CASSPRTGNTEAFF. In nucleotides, the CDR3 is TGCGCCAGCAGCCCCCGGACAGGGAACACTGAAGCTTTCTTT.

This chain connects TRBV5-1 to TRBJ2-3, with unresolved D. CDR1 and CDR2 (germline): SGHRS, YFSETQ. CDR3 length: 13 residues. Trimming removed 2 bases from V and 0 bases from J, with 4 bases in between. The DNA of the CDR3 is TGCGCCAGCAGCTTTCCAAGCACAGATACGCAGTATTTT. Its translation: CASSFPSTDTQYF.